Listed below are T cell receptor beta chains from one sample, sequenced in a study of blood T cell repertoires in COVID-19. Data came from immunoSEQ multiplex PCR; TCRdb stores just in-frame clones and leaves some out. This sample has 99,000 or so clones, with 90% to 95% found just once. The sequenced material came from peripheral blood. The receptor set was obtained from a human donor in a cohort sampled during active COVID-19. Each CDR3 is given with its conserved first and last residue. The D gene is left open where the match is weak. Clone size, where shown, is once, few, many, or a class for clones that have expanded.

j_call | d_call | clone_size | v_call | cdr3_aa | cdr3_nt
TRBJ1-2 | NA | NA | TRBV10-1 | CASLLGGGPLPEGYTF | TGCGCCAGCCTCTTGGGCGGGGGACCACTCCCGGAAGGCTACACCTTC
TRBJ1-6 | NA | NA | TRBV5-1 | CASSQGGSSYNSPLHF | TGCGCCAGCAGCCAAGGAGGAAGCTCCTATAATTCACCCCTCCACTTT
TRBJ2-2 | TRBD2 | NA | TRBV7-3 | CASSLRTLAGGANTGELFF | TGTGCCAGCAGCTTAAGGACACTAGCGGGGGGCGCGAACACCGGGGAGCTGTTTTTT
TRBJ2-3 | TRBD1 | NA | TRBV14 | CASSSLDRGNTDTQYF | TGTGCCAGCAGCTCCCTAGACAGGGGAAACACAGATACGCAGTATTTT
TRBJ2-2 | TRBD1 | NA | TRBV4-3 | CASSQDSYRGAGELFF | TGCGCCAGCAGCCAAGACTCGTACAGGGGGGCCGGGGAGCTGTTTTTT
TRBJ2-3 | TRBD2 | NA | TRBV5-6 | CASTRLASTDTQYF | TGTGCCAGCACCCGACTAGCGAGCACAGATACGCAGTATTTT
TRBJ1-4 | NA | once | TRBV21-1 | CASSKEHERGQSGSDATNEKLFF | TGTGCCAGCAGCAAAGAACATGAAAGGGGACAGTCGGGCTCCGATGCAACTAATGAAAAACTGTTTTTT
TRBJ2-1 | TRBD1 | NA | TRBV19 | CASNKDRAPNEQFF | TGTGCCAGTAACAAGGACAGGGCCCCCAATGAGCAGTTCTTC
TRBJ2-7 | NA | NA | TRBV11-2 | CASSQVPGVYEQYF | TGTGCCAGCAGCCAGGTACCGGGGGTGTACGAGCAGTACTTC
TRBJ2-2 | NA | NA | TRBV18 | CASSPRATNTGELFF | TGTGCCAGCTCACCACGGGCTACGAACACCGGGGAGCTGTTTTTT
TRBJ1-4 | TRBD1 | NA | TRBV28 | CASSLLAGTGDEKLFF | TGTGCCAGCAGTCTTCTCGCCGGGACAGGGGACGAAAAACTGTTTTTT
TRBJ1-3 | NA | NA | TRBV6-5 | CASMAFLDTIYF | TGTGCCAGCATGGCCTTTCTAGACACCATATATTTT
TRBJ2-7 | NA | NA | TRBV11-2 | CASSIVGAAEQYF | TGTGCCAGCAGCATCGTGGGGGCTGCGGAGCAGTACTTC
TRBJ2-1 | NA | NA | TRBV24-1 | CATSDFRDTSSYNEQFF | TGTGCCACCAGTGACTTCCGGGACACGAGCTCCTACAATGAGCAGTTCTTC
TRBJ2-3 | TRBD2 | NA | TRBV4-1 | CASSQEAGGYTDTQYF | TGCGCCAGCAGCCAGGAAGCGGGGGGCTACACAGATACGCAGTATTTT
TRBJ1-2 | NA | NA | TRBV6-5 | CASSLVRGVHGYTF | TGTGCCAGCAGTCTTGTAAGGGGCGTGCATGGCTACACCTTC
TRBJ2-3 | NA | NA | TRBV3-1/TRBV3-2 | CASSRGATSTDTQYF | TGTGCCAGCAGCCGAGGAGCCACTAGCACAGATACGCAGTATTTT
TRBJ2-7 | TRBD1 | NA | TRBV6-5 | CASSYSGDRGSYEQYF | TGTGCCAGCAGTTACTCGGGGGACAGGGGTTCCTACGAGCAGTACTTC
TRBJ2-7 | TRBD2 | NA | TRBV13 | CASSLGLAGDYEQYF | TGTGCCAGCAGCTTAGGACTAGCGGGAGATTACGAGCAGTACTTC
TRBJ1-1 | TRBD1 | NA | TRBV6-5 | CASSFAGQSYTEAFF | TGTGCCAGCAGTTTCGCGGGACAGTCTTACACTGAAGCTTTCTTT
TRBJ2-7 | TRBD1 | NA | TRBV12-3/TRBV12-4 | CASSLSQGEEQYF | TGTGCCAGCAGTTTATCGCAGGGGGAAGAGCAGTACTTC
TRBJ2-1 | NA | NA | TRBV4-2 | CASSRTTGSRTEQFF | TGTGCCAGCAGCCGCACAACAGGGAGCCGGACTGAGCAGTTCTTC
TRBJ1-5 | NA | NA | TRBV24-1 | CATSEGGANQPQHF | TGTGCCACCAGTGAGGGGGGGGCAAATCAGCCCCAGCATTTT
TRBJ2-5 | NA | NA | TRBV6-2/TRBV6-3 | CASSSLAYTPETQYF | TGTGCCAGCAGTTCCCTAGCCTATACCCCGGAGACCCAGTACTTC
TRBJ1-6 | TRBD1 | NA | TRBV28 | CASRGTGGNSPLHF | TGTGCCAGCAGGGGGACAGGGGGTAATTCACCCCTCCACTTT
TRBJ1-3 | NA | NA | TRBV3-1/TRBV3-2 | CASSQAWSSGNTIYF | TGTGCCAGCAGCCAAGCTTGGAGCTCTGGAAACACCATATATTTT
TRBJ1-2 | NA | NA | TRBV28 | CASSLTPQGGNGYTF | TGTGCCAGCAGTTTAACCCCCCAGGGCGGAAATGGCTACACCTTC
TRBJ2-1 | NA | NA | TRBV25-1 | CASSESLVTLAWDEQFF | TGTGCCAGCAGTGAATCTCTTGTGACACTCGCATGGGATGAGCAGTTCTTC
TRBJ2-3 | TRBD1 | NA | TRBV5-4 | CASSGGTGSTDTQYF | TGTGCCAGCAGCGGTGGGACAGGGAGCACAGATACGCAGTATTTT
TRBJ2-3 | TRBD2 | NA | TRBV4-3 | CASSQYTSGRFTDTQYF | TGCGCCAGCAGCCAATATACTAGCGGGAGGTTCACAGATACGCAGTATTTT
TRBJ2-7 | NA | NA | TRBV6-2/TRBV6-3 | CASSILISYEQYF | TGTGCCAGCAGTATACTGATCTCCTACGAGCAGTACTTC
TRBJ2-1 | TRBD2 | NA | TRBV4-3 | CASSQGGQREGHEQFF | TGCGCCAGCAGCCAAGGGGGACAGCGGGAGGGCCATGAGCAGTTCTTC
TRBJ2-5 | NA | once | TRBV6-5 | CASSSTETQYF | TGTGCCAGCAGTTCTACCGAGACCCAGTACTTC
TRBJ2-1 | TRBD2 | NA | TRBV6-5 | CASMIGTSGRDEQFF | TGTGCCAGCATGATAGGGACTAGCGGGAGAGATGAGCAGTTCTTC
TRBJ1-4 | NA | NA | TRBV5-1 | CASSFGMANEKLFF | TGCGCCAGCAGCTTCGGGATGGCTAATGAAAAACTGTTTTTT
TRBJ1-4 | NA | NA | TRBV19 | CASSMLRITNEKLFF | TGTGCCAGTAGTATGCTCAGAATAACTAATGAAAAACTGTTTTTT
TRBJ2-5 | NA | NA | TRBV7-9 | CASSLEGAAGATQYF | TGTGCCAGCAGCTTAGAAGGAGCAGCAGGGGCAACCCAGTACTTC
TRBJ2-5 | NA | NA | TRBV27 | CASSTLIQETQYF | TGTGCCAGCAGTACTTTGATCCAAGAGACCCAGTACTTC
TRBJ2-3 | TRBD2 | NA | TRBV5-4 | CASSLGTSGRASTDTQYF | TGTGCCAGCAGCTTGGGGACTAGCGGGAGGGCCAGCACAGATACGCAGTATTTT
TRBJ1-5 | NA | NA | TRBV6-2/TRBV6-3 | CASSYIGSNQPQHF | TGTGCCAGCAGTTACATTGGGAGTAATCAGCCCCAGCATTTT
TRBJ2-3 | NA | NA | TRBV4-2 | CASSPPTRLDTQYF | TGTGCCAGCAGCCCCCCGACTAGATTAGATACGCAGTATTTT
TRBJ2-1 | TRBD2 | NA | TRBV6-2/TRBV6-3 | CASSYVAGGRNEQFF | TGTGCCAGCAGTTACGTGGCGGGGGGGCGCAATGAGCAGTTCTTC
TRBJ1-2 | NA | NA | TRBV4-1 | CASSANTGTHYGYTF | TGCGCCAGCAGCGCGAACACCGGGACACACTATGGCTACACCTTC
TRBJ1-1 | NA | once | TRBV7-9 | CASSLDGALNTEAFF | TGTGCCAGCAGCTTAGATGGGGCGTTGAACACTGAAGCTTTCTTT
TRBJ2-1 | NA | NA | TRBV7-9 | CASSSPTEAFFF | TGTGCCAGCAGCTCACCGACGGAGGCTTTCTTCTTC
TRBJ2-5 | TRBD2 | NA | TRBV6-2/TRBV6-3 | CASSYKRGVETQYF | TGTGCCAGCAGTTACAAGCGGGGGGTGGAGACCCAGTACTTC
TRBJ1-1 | NA | NA | TRBV25-1 | CASSDTGWNTEAFF | TGTGCCAGCAGTGATACAGGGTGGAACACTGAAGCTTTCTTT
TRBJ2-1 | TRBD2 | NA | TRBV3-1/TRBV3-2 | CASSQTRAGGRNEQFF | TGTGCCAGCAGCCAAACCCGAGCGGGGGGTCGTAATGAGCAGTTCTTC